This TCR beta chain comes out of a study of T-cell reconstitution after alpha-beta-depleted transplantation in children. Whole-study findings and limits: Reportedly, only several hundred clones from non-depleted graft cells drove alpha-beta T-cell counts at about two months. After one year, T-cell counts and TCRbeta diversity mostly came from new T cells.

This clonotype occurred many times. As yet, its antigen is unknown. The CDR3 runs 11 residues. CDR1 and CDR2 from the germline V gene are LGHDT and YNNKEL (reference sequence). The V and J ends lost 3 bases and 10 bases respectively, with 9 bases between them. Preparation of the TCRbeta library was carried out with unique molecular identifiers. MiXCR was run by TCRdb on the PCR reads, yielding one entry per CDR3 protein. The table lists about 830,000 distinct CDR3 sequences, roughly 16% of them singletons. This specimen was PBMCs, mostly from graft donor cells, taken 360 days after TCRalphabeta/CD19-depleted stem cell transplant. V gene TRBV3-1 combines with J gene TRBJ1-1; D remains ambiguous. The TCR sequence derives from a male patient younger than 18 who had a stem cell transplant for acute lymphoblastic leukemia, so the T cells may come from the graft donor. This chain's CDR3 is CASSHSFVAFF. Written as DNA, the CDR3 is TGTGCCAGCAGCCACTCCTTCGTAGCTTTCTTT.